What follows are 25 T cell receptor beta chains derived from one specimen sequenced in a study of OX40 agonist ivuxolimab in advanced cancers. Here immunoSEQ multiplex PCR was the method, and the copy in TCRdb shows in-frame clones only, minus some. This table has 50,000 to 85,000 clones, 85% appearing once. The starting material was CD4+ or CD8+ T cells sorted from blood, obtained in a trial of the OX40 agonist ivuxolimab. Receptors were obtained from an adult with an advanced solid tumor such as melanoma, head and neck, liver or kidney cancer.

The chain combines TRBV13 with TRBJ2-1; a weak D match, TRBD2 (5 bases). Germline CDR1 reads PRHDT; CDR2 reads FYEKMQ (reference sequence). V was shortened by 2 bases and J by 4 bases, with 15 bases between the two germline ends. The CDR3 length is 16 residues. CDR3 residues: CASSLFYPEVYNEQFF. The CDR3 nucleotides read TGTGCCAGCAGCTTATTTTACCCGGAGGTATACAATGAGCAGTTCTTC. The full variable domain, rest sourced from reference TRBV13 and TRBJ2-1, is AAGVIQSPRHLIKEKRETATLKCYPIPRHDTVYWYQQGPGQDPQFLISFYEKMQSDKGSIPDRFSAQQFSDYHSELNMSSLELGDSALYFCASSLFYPEVYNEQFFGPGTRLTVL.

The V gene is TRBV6-5, the J gene TRBJ1-2; the D is unclear. CDR1 and CDR2 (germline): MNHEY, SVGAGI. Trimming shortened V by 6 bases and J by 4 bases, and 15 bases separated the two germline ends. The CDR3 is 14 amino acids. CDR3 DNA: TGTGCCAGCAGCCAATCAGGCGGAACCTATGGCTACACCTTC. It codes for CASSQSGGTYGYTF.

This clone was seen a few times. The gene calls are TRBV2 and TRBJ1-4; D perhaps matches TRBD1 (5 bases). The V gene lost 0 bases and the J gene lost 8 bases, with 16 bases spanning the gap. From germline, CDR1 is SNHLY and CDR2 FYNNEI. The length of the CDR3 is 16 residues. The CDR3 is CASSEAVGGRGEKLFF. CDR3 bases: TGTGCCAGCAGTGAAGCCGTTGGAGGGAGGGGAGAAAAACTGTTTTTT.

The chain joins TRBV6-4 to TRBJ1-2, with TRBD1 matching over 9 bases. This CDR3 is built from 15 residues. Trimming removed 4 bases from V and 1 base from J; junction bases left unmatched: 4. CDR1 is MRHNA and CDR2 is SNTAGT in the germline V gene. The CDR3 region has the DNA TGTGCCAGCAGTGTCACAGGGGGCAGTAACTATGGCTACACCTTC. This codes for CASSVTGGSNYGYTF.

The chain uses TRBV5-5 and TRBJ1-4; TRBD1 aligns across 9 bases. Germline V gene data show CDR1 as SGHKS and CDR2 as YYEKEE (reference sequence). CDR3 length equals 16 residues. The V segment lost 5 bases and the J segment 0 bases; nucleotides outside the gene matches: 5. This chain's CDR3 is CASRTGQGPTNEKLFF. In DNA form, the CDR3 reads TGTGCCAGCAGAACGGGACAGGGCCCAACTAATGAAAAACTGTTTTTT.

This clone occurred a few times. This rearrangement joins TRBV9 to TRBJ2-7; D uncertain. Germline V lookup: CDR1 SGDLS, CDR2 YYNGEE. The CDR3 is made up of 13 amino acids. With 2 bases removed from V and 2 bases from J, the gap between germline ends came to 8 bases. For the CDR3, the DNA is TGTGCCAGCAGCGTCGCTCCTGCCTACGAGCAGTACTTC. Amino acids: CASSVAPAYEQYF. Full variable domain (missing parts from reference TRBV9 and TRBJ2-7): DSGVTQTPKHLITATGQRVTLRCSPRSGDLSVYWYQQSLDQGLQFLIQYYNGEERAKGNILERFSAQQFPDLHSELNLSSLELGDSALYFCASSVAPAYEQYFGPGTRLTVT.

The chain couples TRBV20-1 to TRBJ2-1; D might be TRBD2 (7 bases). There are 11 residues in the CDR3. V gave up 6 bases and J gave up 10 bases, with 13 bases separating them. Germline values: CDR1 DFQATT, CDR2 SNEGSKA (reference sequence). The CDR3 DNA is TGCAGTGCAGGGGGAGCGGGGGAGCAGTTCTTC. Translating gives CSAGGAGEQFF.

The chain recombines TRBV30 with TRBJ2-3; D might be TRBD2 (5 bases). This CDR3 spans 15 amino acids. Looked up from germline, CDR1 is GTSNPN and CDR2 is SVGIG (reference sequence). Trimming took 2 bases from V and 0 from J, leaving 12 bases between them. The CDR3 spells CAWSPDGISTDTQYF. In nucleotides, the CDR3 is TGTGCCTGGAGTCCGGACGGGATTAGCACAGATACGCAGTATTTT.

The chain combines TRBV18 with TRBJ2-1; 7 bases line up with TRBD2. The ends lost 3 bases at V and 4 bases at J; junction bases unmatched: 18. CDR1 and CDR2 (germline): KGHSH, LQKENI. There are 19 residues in the CDR3. In DNA, the CDR3 is TGTGCCAGCTCACCGAACAAGGTCCTAGGGCTAGCGGTGTACAATGAGCAGTTCTTC. Protein: CASSPNKVLGLAVYNEQFF. Supplemented by reference TRBV18 and TRBJ2-1, the full variable domain reads NAGVMQNPRHLVRRRGQEARLRCSPMKGHSHVYWYRQLPEEGLKFMVYLQKENIIDESGMPKERFSAEFPKEGPSILRIQQVVRGDSAAYFCASSPNKVLGLAVYNEQFFGPGTRLTVL.

This clone was seen only once. V usage is TRBV10-3 and J usage is TRBJ1-2, with D unresolved. The V end was cut by 4 bases, the J end by 2 bases, with 5 bases between. Germline lookup yields CDR1 ENHRY and CDR2 SYGVKD. The CDR3 runs to 12 residues. As DNA, the CDR3 is TGTGCCATCAGTGCACAGAACTATGGCTACACCTTC. Protein sequence: CAISAQNYGYTF.

The rearrangement uses TRBV7-3 and TRBJ1-1; D call uncertain. CDR1 and CDR2 from the germline V gene are SGHTA and FQGTGA. CDR3 length: 13 residues. V lost 5 bases, J lost 1 base, and 8 bases lay in between. CDR3 region: CASSIYGNTEAFF. The DNA of the CDR3 is TGTGCCAGCAGCATTTACGGGAACACTGAAGCTTTCTTT.

This clone was observed a single time. This chain uses TRBV27 with TRBJ1-4; the match to TRBD1 covers 11 bases. Germline V gene data show CDR1 as MNHEY and CDR2 as SMNVEV (reference sequence). The CDR3 consists of 14 residues. V was pared by 3 bases and J by 8 bases, with 2 bases of the junction left unmatched. The CDR3 here is CASSLDRGREKLFF. CDR3 coding DNA: TGTGCCAGCAGTTTGGACAGGGGGCGAGAAAAACTGTTTTTT.

The J gene is TRBJ1-5, the V gene TRBV4-1, with 10 bases lining up with TRBD1. The CDR3 totals 16 residues. The V segment lost 0 bases and the J segment 1 base; nucleotides outside the gene matches: 0. Germline assignment: CDR1 MGHRA and CDR2 YSYEKL. The CDR3 sequence: CASSQEGQGSNQPQHF. The DNA of the CDR3 is TGCGCCAGCAGCCAAGAGGGACAGGGGAGCAATCAGCCCCAGCATTTT.

This clone was counted once. This chain links TRBV5-5 with TRBJ2-1; the D gene is possibly TRBD1 (6 bases). CDR1 is SGHKS and CDR2 is YYEKEE in the germline V gene (reference sequence). V was cut by 3 bases and J by 10 bases, with 8 bases left in between. The CDR3 contains 11 residues. CDR3 sequence (DNA): TGTGCCAGCAGCTGGACAGACGAGCAGTTCTTC. Amino acid sequence: CASSWTDEQFF. The entire variable domain, with the rest obtained from reference TRBV5-5 and TRBJ2-1, is as follows: DAGVTQSPTHLIKTRGQQVTLRCSPISGHKSVSWYQQVLGQGPQFIFQYYEKEERGRGNFPDRFSARQFPNYSSELNVNALLLGDSALYLCASSWTDEQFFGPGTRLTVL.

The V and J genes are TRBV29-1 and TRBJ1-1; the match to TRBD1 covers 7 bases. The length of the CDR3 is 14 residues. Germline V gene data show CDR1 as SQVTM and CDR2 as ANQGSEA. The ends lost 6 bases at V and 5 bases at J; junction bases unmatched: 12. The CDR3 sequence: CSVVVSSGGTEAFF. The CDR3 nucleotides read TGCAGCGTGGTCGTTTCGTCAGGGGGGACTGAAGCTTTCTTT.

The CDR3 is CASSEEGTGNTIYF. DNA of the CDR3: TGTGCCAGCAGTGAAGAGGGCACCGGAAACACCATATATTTT. The chain uses TRBV2 and TRBJ1-3; D not resolved. This CDR3 region has 14 residues. With 1 base removed from V and 4 bases from J, the gap between germline ends came to 8 bases. CDR1 and CDR2 (germline): SNHLY, FYNNEI.

The rearrangement joins TRBV6-5 to TRBJ1-2; D unresolved. Trimming removed 5 bases at V and 2 bases at J, with 9 bases between. CDR3 length equals 13 residues. Germline assignment: CDR1 MNHEY and CDR2 SVGAGI. CDR3 in amino acids: CASSRVGNYGYTF. As DNA, the CDR3 is TGTGCCAGCAGTAGAGTCGGCAACTATGGCTACACCTTC.

This clone was recorded once. The V and J genes are TRBV27 and TRBJ1-5, with a possible D match to TRBD1 (5 bases). Germline V gene data show CDR1 as MNHEY and CDR2 as SMNVEV (reference sequence). V was cut by 5 bases and J by 7 bases, with 18 bases left in between. The CDR3 extends over 15 amino acids. CDR3 amino acids: CASSPRQGGVQPQHF. CDR3 bases: TGTGCCAGCAGTCCCCGGCAGGGTGGGGTACAGCCCCAGCATTTT.

This chain's CDR3 is CASSFRRQGKAQPQHF. Here the CDR3 DNA reads TGTGCCAGCAGTTTCCGAAGACAGGGGAAGGCTCAGCCCCAGCATTTT. V usage is TRBV27 and J usage is TRBJ1-5; TRBD1 agrees at 8 bases. In germline, CDR1 is MNHEY, CDR2 SMNVEV (reference sequence). The V gene end was trimmed by 3 bases and the J gene end by 6 bases; junction bases not matched to a gene: 10. The CDR3 spans 16 residues.

CDR3 bases: TGTGCCAGCAGTTGGGACAGGGGTTCCGGGGAGCTGTTTTTT. This sequence encodes CASSWDRGSGELFF. The rearrangement joins TRBV6-5 to TRBJ2-2, with TRBD1 matching over 10 bases. This CDR3 has 14 residues. J was trimmed by 6 bases and V by 4 bases; bases with no gene match: 2. The V gene's germline CDR1 is MNHEY and CDR2 SVGAGI.

This clone has a single count. This chain joins TRBV19 and TRBJ2-3; 9 nucleotides agree with TRBD2. After removal of 4 bases from V and 0 bases from J, the junction contained 11 bases not matched to a gene. The CDR3 consists of 18 residues. Germline CDR1 is LNHDA and CDR2 is SQIVND (reference sequence). The CDR3 DNA follows: TGTGCCAGTAGTAAAGGTCTAGCGGGGCTCACTAGCACAGATACGCAGTATTTT. Amino acid sequence: CASSKGLAGLTSTDTQYF.

The V and J genes are TRBV5-1 and TRBJ2-7, with TRBD1 matching over 8 bases. Germline V gene data show CDR1 as SGHRS and CDR2 as YFSETQ. V was clipped by 1 base and J by 3 bases; unmatched bases: 3. The CDR3 is made up of 14 amino acids. The CDR3 DNA reads TGCGCCAGCAGCTTGATAACAGGGGGCTACGAGCAGTACTTC. Encoded protein: CASSLITGGYEQYF.

The CDR3 reads CAWSVGAYEQYF. The CDR3 region has the DNA TGTGCCTGGAGTGTGGGTGCCTACGAGCAGTACTTC. This chain uses TRBV30 with TRBJ2-7; no clear D gene. CDR1 is GTSNPN and CDR2 is SVGIG in the germline V gene (reference sequence). The CDR3 length is 12 residues. Trimming shortened V by 0 bases and J by 2 bases, and 5 bases separated the two germline ends.

This chain joins TRBV5-1 and TRBJ2-6; 7 bases map to TRBD1. Looked up from germline, CDR1 is SGHRS and CDR2 is YFSETQ. J lost 0 bases, V lost 3 bases, and 3 bases had no gene match. The CDR3 has 16 amino acids. The CDR3 bases are TGCGCCAGCAGCTCGACAGGGTTCTCTGGGGCCAACGTCCTGACTTTC. This codes for CASSSTGFSGANVLTF.

This chain joins TRBV4-2 and TRBJ1-5; 7 bases map to TRBD1. Trimming removed 4 bases from V and 12 bases from J; junction bases left unmatched: 18. This CDR3 has 16 amino acids. CDR1 and CDR2 (germline): LGHNA, YNFKEQ. CDR3 nucleotides: TGTGCCAGCAGCCCCATTCCTGGGACAGCACAATCAAGCCAGCATTTT. This translates into CASSPIPGTAQSSQHF.